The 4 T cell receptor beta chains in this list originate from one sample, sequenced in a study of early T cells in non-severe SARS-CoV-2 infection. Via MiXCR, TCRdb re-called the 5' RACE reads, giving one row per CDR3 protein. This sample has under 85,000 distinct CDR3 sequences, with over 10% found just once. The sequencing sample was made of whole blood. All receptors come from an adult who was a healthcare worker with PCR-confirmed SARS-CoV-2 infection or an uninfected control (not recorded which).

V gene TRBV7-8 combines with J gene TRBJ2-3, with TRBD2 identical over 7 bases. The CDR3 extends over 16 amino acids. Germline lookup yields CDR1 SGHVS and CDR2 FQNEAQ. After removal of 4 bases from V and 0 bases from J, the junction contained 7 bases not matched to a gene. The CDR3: CASSSRWGGSTDTQYF. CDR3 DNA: TGTGCCAGCAGCTCACGGTGGGGGGGAAGCACAGATACGCAGTATTTT. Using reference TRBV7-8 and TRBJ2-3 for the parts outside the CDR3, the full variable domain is GAGVSQSPRYKVAKRGQDVALRCDPISGHVSLFWYQQALGQGPEFLTYFQNEAQLDKSGLPSDRFFAERPEGSVSTLKIQRTQQEDSAVYLCASSSRWGGSTDTQYFGPGTRLTVL.

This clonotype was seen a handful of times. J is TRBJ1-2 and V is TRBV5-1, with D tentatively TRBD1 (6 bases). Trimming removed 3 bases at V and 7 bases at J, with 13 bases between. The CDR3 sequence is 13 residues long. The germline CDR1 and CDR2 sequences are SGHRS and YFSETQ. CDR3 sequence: CASSSGTTFGYTF. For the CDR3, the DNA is TGCGCCAGCAGCTCCGGGACAACATTTGGCTACACCTTC. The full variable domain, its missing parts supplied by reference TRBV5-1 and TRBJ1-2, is KAGVTQTPRYLIKTRGQQVTLSCSPISGHRSVSWYQQTPGQGLQFLFEYFSETQRNKGNFPGRFSGRQFSNSRSEMNVSTLELGDSALYLCASSSGTTFGYTFGSGTRLTVV.

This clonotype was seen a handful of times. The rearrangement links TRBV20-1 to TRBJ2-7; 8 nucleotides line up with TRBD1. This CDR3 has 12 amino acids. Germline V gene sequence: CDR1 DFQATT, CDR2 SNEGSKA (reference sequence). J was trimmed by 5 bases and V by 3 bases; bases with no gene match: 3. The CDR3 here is CSASRGRDEQYF. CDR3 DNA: TGCAGTGCTAGCAGGGGGCGGGACGAGCAGTACTTC.

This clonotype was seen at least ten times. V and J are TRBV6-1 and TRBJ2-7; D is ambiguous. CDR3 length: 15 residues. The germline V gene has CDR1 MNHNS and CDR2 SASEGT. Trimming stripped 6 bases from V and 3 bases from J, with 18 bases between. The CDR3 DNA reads TGTGCCAGCAGCCCTTTGGAGCATCCCCGCTACGAGCAGTACTTC. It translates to CASSPLEHPRYEQYF.